The 22 T cell receptor beta chains presented below share a single source sample, sequenced in a study of blood T cell repertoires in COVID-19. Profiled with immunoSEQ multiplex PCR; TCRdb holds only in-frame clones, not every one. Of roughly 110,000 clones in the sample, around 85% were seen once. Input material: peripheral blood. The source of these receptors is a woman in her sixties or seventies with COVID-19, enrolled during active disease.

V gene TRBV5-1 combines with J gene TRBJ2-5; D remains unclear. In germline, CDR1 is SGHRS, CDR2 YFSETQ. The V and J ends lost 2 bases and 3 bases respectively, with 14 bases between them. There are 15 residues in the CDR3. Here the CDR3 reads CASSLAGLTEETQYF. CDR3 sequence (DNA): TGCGCCAGCAGCTTAGCAGGCCTGACGGAAGAGACCCAGTACTTC.

This chain joins TRBV9 and TRBJ2-1; no firm D call. V dropped 5 bases and J dropped 2 bases, with 14 bases sitting between them. Germline CDR1 reads SGDLS; CDR2 reads YYNGEE. CDR3 size: 15 residues. CDR3 loop: CASSAYSETYNEQFF. CDR3 coding DNA: TGTGCCAGCAGTGCTTATTCAGAAACCTACAATGAGCAGTTCTTC.

The chain couples TRBV9 to TRBJ1-2; 7 bases fit TRBD1. CDR1 and CDR2 from the germline V gene are SGDLS and YYNGEE. Unmatched junction bases numbered 6, after V lost 3 bases and J lost 4 bases. The CDR3 is 14 residues long. This CDR3 reads CASSARQGGYGYTF. The CDR3 DNA follows: TGTGCCAGCAGCGCCAGACAGGGTGGCTATGGCTACACCTTC. The full variable domain, rest sourced from reference TRBV9 and TRBJ1-2, is DSGVTQTPKHLITATGQRVTLRCSPRSGDLSVYWYQQSLDQGLQFLIQYYNGEERAKGNILERFSAQQFPDLHSELNLSSLELGDSALYFCASSARQGGYGYTFGSGTRLTVV.

The chain uses TRBV29-1 and TRBJ2-5; 7 positions match TRBD1. Germline V CDR1 and CDR2: SQVTM, ANQGSEA. The V gene end was trimmed by 6 bases and the J gene end by 3 bases; junction bases not matched to a gene: 4. CDR3 length: 12 residues. CDR3 loop: CSVRQGKETQYF. Written as DNA, the CDR3 is TGCAGCGTGAGACAGGGTAAAGAGACCCAGTACTTC.

The CDR3 nucleotides are TGTGCCAGCAGTTTAACGGTCGGACAGATTAATTCACCCCTCCACTTT. Protein: CASSLTVGQINSPLHF. The chain links TRBV27 to TRBJ1-6, with a weak D call TRBD1 (6 bases). The ends were cut back, 2 bases at V and 6 bases at J, with 14 bases in the middle. The CDR3 extends over 16 amino acids. Germline V gene lookup returns CDR1 MNHEY and CDR2 SMNVEV (reference sequence).

The chain couples TRBV28 to TRBJ1-2; 8 bases align to TRBD1. V lost 7 bases to trimming and J lost 5 bases; unmatched junction nucleotides: 15. This CDR3 contains 16 residues. CDR1 MDHEN and CDR2 SYDVKM come from the germline V gene. The CDR3 DNA sequence: TGTGCCAGCACCCCGGGGGGCACCAGGGGGCGATATGGCTACACCTTC. Translation gives CASTPGGTRGRYGYTF.

This clone was picked up a small number of times. The rearrangement joins TRBV7-2 to TRBJ2-1; TRBD2 aligns across 8 bases. Germline CDR1 SGHTA, CDR2 FQGNSA. J was trimmed by 10 bases and V by 1 base; bases with no gene match: 9. This CDR3 comprises 15 residues. The CDR3 DNA follows: TGTGCCAGCAGCTTAGACAGCGGGGGACGTGGGGAGCAGTTCTTC. Protein sequence: CASSLDSGGRGEQFF.

The V and J genes are TRBV5-6 and TRBJ1-1; D is undetermined. V was cut by 0 bases and J by 3 bases, with 6 bases left in between. CDR1 is SGHDT and CDR2 is YYEEEE in the germline V gene. This CDR3 comprises 13 residues. As DNA, the CDR3 is TGTGCCAGCAGCTTGGTCGGGTACACTGAAGCTTTCTTT. The encoded protein is CASSLVGYTEAFF.

The chain has TRBV4-3 and TRBJ1-2; D is unresolved. This CDR3 region has 16 residues. Germline CDR1 LGHNA, CDR2 YSLEER. Trimming removed 0 bases at V and 4 bases at J, with 15 bases between. The CDR3 nucleotides are TGCGCCAGCAGCCAAGATGGCCAATGGCCCATCTATGGCTACACCTTC. Translating gives CASSQDGQWPIYGYTF.

This clone was seen only a few times. The same CDR3 is also encoded by other DNA sequences in this sample. V gene TRBV14 combines with J gene TRBJ1-2; 11 positions agree with TRBD1. V lost 2 bases, J lost 7 bases, and 3 bases stayed unmatched. The germline V gene has CDR1 SGHDN and CDR2 FVKESK. CDR3 length equals 14 residues. CDR3 bases: TGTGCCAGCAGCCAACGGACAGGGGGCTTTGGCTACACCTTC. It encodes CASSQRTGGFGYTF.

This chain connects TRBV7-9 to TRBJ2-3; TRBD2 aligns across 8 bases. This CDR3 has 16 amino acids. CDR1 is SEHNR and CDR2 is FQNEAQ in the germline V gene (reference sequence). J lost 5 bases, V lost 2 bases, and 9 bases had no gene match. CDR3 sequence reads: CASSLSIGGAVDTQYF. The CDR3 nucleotides are TGTGCCAGCAGCTTATCAATCGGGGGGGCAGTAGATACGCAGTATTTT.

The chain employs TRBV24-1 and TRBJ1-2; no reliable D call. Germline CDR1 reads KGHDR; CDR2 reads SFDVKD. The CDR3 has 13 amino acids. The ends were cut back, 2 bases at V and 8 bases at J, with 11 bases in the middle. CDR3 nucleotide sequence: TGTGCCACCAGTGATTCGAGGGAGATGGGCTACACCTTC. Translation: CATSDSREMGYTF.

The J gene is TRBJ1-1, the V gene TRBV19; no clear D gene. The CDR3 is 13 amino acids. The germline V and J ends were trimmed by 4 bases and 4 bases, with 10 bases remaining between them. The V gene's germline CDR1 is LNHDA and CDR2 SQIVND (reference sequence). The CDR3 spells CASSTSMSTEAFF. CDR3 DNA: TGTGCCAGTAGTACGTCAATGAGCACTGAAGCTTTCTTT.

This chain links TRBV18 with TRBJ1-1; TRBD1 agrees at 11 bases. The junction had 7 bases not matched to a gene; V was cut back by 3 bases and J by 1 base. Germline CDR1 is KGHSH and CDR2 is LQKENI. This CDR3 region has 17 residues. CDR3: CASSPSGQGARNTEAFF. The CDR3 DNA is TGTGCCAGCTCACCTTCCGGACAGGGGGCCCGGAACACTGAAGCTTTCTTT.

V gene TRBV5-1 combines with J gene TRBJ2-7; D is possibly TRBD1 (6 bases). This CDR3 contains 15 residues. The germline gives CDR1 SGHRS, CDR2 YFSETQ. Between the trimmed V and J ends, which lost 3 bases and 5 bases, there was a span of 18 bases. This CDR3 reads CASSSTLTGGNEQYF. The CDR3 DNA sequence: TGCGCCAGCAGCTCGACACTGACAGGTGGGAACGAGCAGTACTTC.

J is TRBJ1-1 and V is TRBV2; weak D call: TRBD1 (6 bases). Trimming cost V 5 bases and J 10 bases, with 14 bases left between them. This CDR3 comprises 12 residues. Germline V lookup: CDR1 SNHLY, CDR2 FYNNEI. CDR3 DNA sequence: TGTGCCAGCAGTTGGGACACCCTCGGAGCTTTCTTT. It translates to CASSWDTLGAFF.

The chain recombines TRBV3-1 (or the pseudogene TRBV3-2) with TRBJ1-4; the match to TRBD1 covers 8 bases. The ends lost 1 base at V and 4 bases at J; junction bases unmatched: 14. Looked up from germline, CDR1 is LGHDT and CDR2 is YNNKEL (reference sequence). CDR3 size: 19 residues. CDR3 nucleotides: TGTGCCAGCAGCCAAGGACAGGGGAAGGGTGGCCGACGTAATGAAAAACTGTTTTTT. Encoded protein: CASSQGQGKGGRRNEKLFF.

The gene calls are TRBV7-8 and TRBJ1-4, with D possibly TRBD1 on 5 matching bases. Deletions cut 2 bases from V and 0 bases from J, with 10 bases between. CDR1 and CDR2 (germline): SGHVS, FQNEAQ. The CDR3 spans 16 residues. The CDR3 region is CASSLWQGATNEKLFF. The CDR3 DNA is TGTGCCAGCAGCTTATGGCAGGGTGCAACTAATGAAAAACTGTTTTTT.

V and J are TRBV19 and TRBJ1-1; 7 nucleotides agree with TRBD1. V lost 0 bases and J lost 0; bases outside the gene matches: 16. This CDR3 is 20 amino acids long. The germline V gene has CDR1 LNHDA and CDR2 SQIVND (reference sequence). The CDR3 bases are TGTGCCAGTAGTATAGATTTATACCTAACCGGGACAGCAATGAACACTGAAGCTTTCTTT. Translation: CASSIDLYLTGTAMNTEAFF.

The V call is TRBV24-1, the J call TRBJ2-3; 7 nucleotides match TRBD2. This CDR3 contains 17 residues. The J segment lost 3 bases and the V segment lost 4 bases, leaving 12 bases of the junction unmatched. Germline CDR1 reads KGHDR; CDR2 reads SFDVKD. The CDR3 DNA reads as TGTGCCACCAGTGACCCCATTTTTGCGGGGGAGACAGATACGCAGTATTTT. Protein product: CATSDPIFAGETDTQYF.

The chain couples TRBV11-1 to TRBJ2-1; 10 bases agree with TRBD1. CDR1 is SGHAT, CDR2 FQDESV, per germline (reference sequence). After removal of 4 bases from V and 3 bases from J, the junction contained 3 bases not matched to a gene. The CDR3 runs 15 residues. The CDR3 protein is CASSSRDRGYNEQFF. The CDR3 DNA is TGTGCCAGCAGCTCCCGGGACAGGGGCTACAATGAGCAGTTCTTC.

This chain uses TRBV21-1 with TRBJ1-5. TRBV21-1 is tagged as a pseudogene. The CDR3 totals 14 residues. As DNA, the CDR3 is TGTGCCAGCAGCTTTGAGGGTGGGGATCAGCCCCAGCATTTT. Translated: CASSFEGGDQPQHF.